The 29 T cell receptor beta chains reported below all come from one sample, sequenced in a study of cytomegalovirus exposure and HLA in healthy donors. PCR used 60 Vbeta primers and 13 Jbeta primers. Assay: immunoSEQ multiplex PCR; the TCRdb copy retains only in-frame clones and omits some. The repertoire holds approximately 150,000 clones, with roughly three quarters as singletons. The material sequenced was PBMCs. These receptors were obtained from a woman aged 60-75 years in good health and CMV-seronegative.

The chain recombines TRBV28 with TRBJ2-7, with 8 bases aligning to TRBD2. V lost 6 bases and J lost 4; bases outside the gene matches: 17. This CDR3 has 17 residues. The germline V gene encodes CDR1 MDHEN and CDR2 SYDVKM. CDR3 region: CASRSVAGGPFLYEQYF. The CDR3 region has the DNA TGTGCCAGCAGGTCCGTGGCGGGGGGCCCTTTCCTATACGAGCAGTACTTC. Combining the CDR3 with reference TRBV28 and TRBJ2-7 gives the whole variable domain DVKVTQSSRYLVKRTGEKVFLECVQDMDHENMFWYRQDPGLGLRLIYFSYDVKMKEKGDIPEGYSVSREKKERFSLILESASTNQTSMYLCASRSVAGGPFLYEQYFGPGTRLTVT.

The V and J genes are TRBV27 and TRBJ1-2; 7 positions agree with TRBD1. This CDR3 has 14 amino acids. The junction had 5 bases not matched to a gene; V was cut back by 5 bases and J by 2 bases. The germline gives CDR1 MNHEY, CDR2 SMNVEV (reference sequence). This CDR3 is CASSPGQANYGYTF. Here the CDR3 DNA reads TGTGCCAGCAGTCCAGGACAGGCAAACTATGGCTACACCTTC.

This clone showed up just once. The rearrangement uses TRBV29-1 and TRBJ2-5, with D unresolved. Looked up from germline, CDR1 is SQVTM and CDR2 is ANQGSEA. The V and J ends lost 4 bases and 5 bases respectively, with 8 bases between them. The CDR3 extends over 11 amino acids. CDR3 bases: TGCAGCGTTGCTCTCCCCGAGACCCAGTACTTC. Encoded protein: CSVALPETQYF.

This chain connects TRBV28 to TRBJ1-2, with a possible D match to TRBD1 (5 bases). Trimming pared 6 bases from V and 4 bases from J, leaving 15 bases between. This CDR3 is 14 amino acids long. Germline lookup yields CDR1 MDHEN and CDR2 SYDVKM. CDR3 protein: CASRRIGVGYGYTF. As DNA, the CDR3 is TGTGCCAGCAGACGGATAGGGGTCGGCTATGGCTACACCTTC.

This rearrangement joins TRBV29-1 to TRBJ2-2; maybe TRBD2 (5 bases). V lost 4 bases and J lost 6, with 12 bases in between. This CDR3 contains 13 residues. Looked up from germline, CDR1 is SQVTM and CDR2 is ANQGSEA. The CDR3 DNA is TGCAGCGTTGCCACGTCGGGGTCCGGGGAGCTGTTTTTT. It codes for CSVATSGSGELFF.

V and J are TRBV30 and TRBJ1-5, with 8 bases aligning to TRBD1. The CDR3 sequence is 14 residues long. Germline V lookup: CDR1 GTSNPN, CDR2 SVGIG (reference sequence). V lost 5 bases and J lost 7; bases outside the gene matches: 10. CDR3 in DNA: TGTGCCTGGCAAAGATCAGGGGGCGGGCAGCCCCAGCATTTT. It translates to CAWQRSGGGQPQHF. Together with reference TRBV30 and TRBJ1-5, the CDR3 gives the full variable domain: SQTIHQWPATLVQPVGSPLSLECTVEGTSNPNLYWYRQAAGRGLQLLFYSVGIGQISSEVPQNLSASRPQDRQFILSSKKLLLSDSGFYLCAWQRSGGGQPQHFGDGTRLSIL.

The V gene is TRBV9, the J gene TRBJ2-3, with D maybe TRBD1 (6 bases). Germline CDR1 is SGDLS and CDR2 is YYNGEE. V was trimmed by 1 base and J by 2 bases, leaving 14 bases between them. The CDR3 consists of 16 residues. CDR3 amino acids: CASSVMGASLTDTQYF. The CDR3 DNA is TGTGCCAGCAGCGTAATGGGGGCGAGCCTCACAGATACGCAGTATTTT.

The chain has TRBV28 and TRBJ2-1; D may be TRBD2 (6 bases). The CDR3 has 16 amino acids. The V and J ends lost 8 bases and 4 bases respectively, with 21 bases between them. Germline V lookup: CDR1 MDHEN, CDR2 SYDVKM. The CDR3 sequence is CASPPREGKGYNEQFF. DNA of the CDR3: TGTGCCAGCCCCCCGCGGGAAGGAAAGGGGTACAATGAGCAGTTCTTC. The whole variable domain, remainder taken from reference TRBV28 and TRBJ2-1, is DVKVTQSSRYLVKRTGEKVFLECVQDMDHENMFWYRQDPGLGLRLIYFSYDVKMKEKGDIPEGYSVSREKKERFSLILESASTNQTSMYLCASPPREGKGYNEQFFGPGTRLTVL.

The V gene is TRBV27, the J gene TRBJ2-5; 12 bases map to TRBD1. The CDR3 extends over 14 amino acids. The germline gives CDR1 MNHEY, CDR2 SMNVEV (reference sequence). J gave up 4 bases and V 8 bases, and 5 bases lay outside the gene matches. CDR3 nucleotide sequence: TGTGCCAGCGGGGGACAGGGGGCGGGAGAGACCCAGTACTTC. Translation gives CASGGQGAGETQYF.

The chain links TRBV5-8 to TRBJ1-5; the D is unclear. The CDR3 runs 18 residues. V dropped 2 bases and J dropped 0 bases, with 18 bases sitting between them. Germline CDR1 and CDR2: SGHTS and YDEGEE. The CDR3 region is CASSLETTRGYSNQPQHF. The CDR3, as DNA: TGTGCCAGCAGCTTAGAAACAACCCGAGGGTATAGCAATCAGCCCCAGCATTTT.

In this sample, this clone turned up once. The chain carries TRBV19 and TRBJ1-1; unclear D gene. V was shortened by 5 bases and J by 6 bases, with 10 bases between the two germline ends. Germline-derived CDR1 and CDR2 are LNHDA and SQIVND (reference sequence). The CDR3 has 12 amino acids. For the CDR3, the DNA is TGTGCCAGTAGTGTGGGCCGTTCTGAAGCTTTCTTT. This codes for CASSVGRSEAFF.

The chain joins TRBV25-1 to TRBJ1-1; D is uncertain. Deletions cut 1 base from V and 1 base from J, with 7 bases between. Germline-derived CDR1 and CDR2 are MGHDK and SYGVNS. The CDR3 spans 14 residues. CDR3 in amino acids: CASSEWAGNTEAFF. CDR3 bases: TGTGCCAGCAGTGAATGGGCGGGGAACACTGAAGCTTTCTTT.

The CDR3 DNA reads as TGTGCCAGCTCTCTGCAGTCCTACGAGCAGTACTTC. It codes for CASSLQSYEQYF. The chain carries TRBV6-1 and TRBJ2-7; no clear D gene. The germline V gene encodes CDR1 MNHNS and CDR2 SASEGT. The V end was cut by 8 bases, the J end by 1 base, with 9 bases between. The CDR3 runs to 12 residues.

J is TRBJ2-3 and V is TRBV7-2, with 7 bases lining up with TRBD1. Trimming cost V 3 bases and J 4 bases; bases outside gene matches: 4. The V gene's germline CDR1 is SGHTA and CDR2 FQGNSA. The CDR3 totals 14 residues. The CDR3 loop is CASSFGTAADTQYF. The CDR3 DNA reads TGTGCCAGCAGCTTTGGGACAGCCGCAGATACGCAGTATTTT.

This sequence joins TRBV7-3 and TRBJ2-1, with 11 bases that match TRBD2. V lost 4 bases to trimming and J lost 7 bases; unmatched junction nucleotides: 6. From germline, CDR1 is SGHTA and CDR2 FQGTGA. The CDR3 loop spans 15 amino acids. The DNA of the CDR3 is TGTGCCAGCAGCTCCGGGACTAGCGGAAATAATGAGCAGTTCTTC. It translates to CASSSGTSGNNEQFF. Combining the CDR3 with reference TRBV7-3 and TRBJ2-1 gives the whole variable domain GAGVSQTPSNKVTEKGKYVELRCDPISGHTALYWYRQSLGQGPEFLIYFQGTGAADDSGLPNDRFFAVRPEGSVSTLKIQRTERGDSAVYLCASSSGTSGNNEQFFGPGTRLTVL.

V usage is TRBV28 and J usage is TRBJ2-7, with a possible D match to TRBD1 (5 bases). Trimming left V 3 bases short and J 0 bases short, with 12 bases between. The length of the CDR3 is 15 residues. From germline, CDR1 is MDHEN and CDR2 SYDVKM. CDR3 bases: TGTGCCAGCAGTTTCGCAGGGTTGAGCTCCTACGAGCAGTACTTC. Translation: CASSFAGLSSYEQYF.

The chain employs TRBV28 and TRBJ1-5; D gene uncertain. Trimming stripped 6 bases from V and 6 bases from J, with 18 bases between. Per germline, CDR1 MDHEN and CDR2 SYDVKM. This CDR3 contains 15 residues. CDR3 residues: CASRTTGRVGQPQHF. As DNA, the CDR3 is TGTGCCAGCAGAACTACCGGGAGGGTTGGTCAGCCCCAGCATTTT.

The V gene is TRBV9, the J gene TRBJ1-3; weak D call: TRBD1 (5 bases). The CDR3 is made up of 16 amino acids. Trimming pared 3 bases from V and 0 bases from J, leaving 13 bases between. Germline assignment: CDR1 SGDLS and CDR2 YYNGEE. CDR3 in DNA: TGTGCCAGCAGCGCCCAAGGGGCAGCCTCTGGAAACACCATATATTTT. Amino acid sequence: CASSAQGAASGNTIYF.

The genes are TRBV27 and TRBJ2-2; maybe TRBD1 (6 bases). The CDR3 totals 15 residues. Germline V gives CDR1 MNHEY, CDR2 SMNVEV (reference sequence). Trimming removed 6 bases from V and 0 bases from J, with 11 bases in between. The CDR3 bases are TGTGCCAGCAGACTACAGGGAGCGAACACCGGGGAGCTGTTTTTT. Amino acid sequence: CASRLQGANTGELFF.

The chain joins TRBV29-1 to TRBJ2-2; 9 bases are shared with TRBD2. V gave up 5 bases and J gave up 5 bases; unmatched junction bases: 6. Germline assignment: CDR1 SQVTM and CDR2 ANQGSEA. This CDR3 has 14 amino acids. The CDR3: CSVKGGRATGELFF. The CDR3 region has the DNA TGCAGCGTTAAGGGCGGGAGGGCGACCGGGGAGCTGTTTTTT.

This clone was observed a single time. V gene TRBV6-1 combines with J gene TRBJ2-1; 7 nucleotides line up with TRBD2. This CDR3 comprises 12 residues. The junction had 6 bases not matched to a gene; V was cut back by 6 bases and J by 10 bases. Germline CDR1 MNHNS, CDR2 SASEGT. CDR3 region: CASRGTIGEQFF. DNA of the CDR3: TGTGCCAGCAGGGGGACTATCGGGGAGCAGTTCTTC.

The chain is built from TRBV6-5 and TRBJ1-1; TRBD1 aligns across 9 bases. J was trimmed by 8 bases and V by 2 bases; bases with no gene match: 3. CDR3 length: 13 residues. Germline-derived CDR1 and CDR2 are MNHEY and SVGAGI. CDR3 DNA: TGTGCCAGCAGTTACCGGGACAGGGCCGAAGCTTTCTTT. Translation: CASSYRDRAEAFF.

The chain combines TRBV29-1 with TRBJ2-3; maybe TRBD2 (7 bases). V was shortened by 6 bases and J by 4 bases, with 11 bases between the two germline ends. The germline gives CDR1 SQVTM, CDR2 ANQGSEA. The CDR3 totals 12 residues. The CDR3 loop reads CSVGGQADTQYF. The CDR3 coding sequence is TGCAGCGTGGGGGGGCAGGCAGATACGCAGTATTTT.

The chain combines TRBV30 with TRBJ1-6, with D perhaps matching TRBD1 (5 bases). Germline assignment: CDR1 GTSNPN and CDR2 SVGIG (reference sequence). This CDR3 has 15 amino acids. V gave up 3 bases and J gave up 6 bases, with 15 bases separating them. This CDR3 is CAWRRDPGGNSPLHF. CDR3 bases: TGTGCCTGGAGGCGGGACCCTGGAGGTAATTCACCCCTCCACTTT.

This clone was observed a handful of times. The V gene is TRBV5-1, the J gene TRBJ1-1, with D perhaps TRBD1 (6 bases). There are 15 residues in the CDR3. V was clipped by 4 bases and J by 5 bases, with 18 bases between them. Germline CDR1 is SGHRS and CDR2 is YFSETQ. The DNA for the CDR3 is TGCGCCAGCAGCCCGGCGGGGGCAGGGGTGACTGAAGCTTTCTTT. Its protein is CASSPAGAGVTEAFF.

A word on this clone: Other nucleotide sequences in the sample specify the same CDR3. The gene calls are TRBV28 and TRBJ2-5, with TRBD1 matching over 7 bases. Germline V gives CDR1 MDHEN, CDR2 SYDVKM. The CDR3 totals 14 residues. Trimming took 2 bases from V and 5 from J; bases not matched to a gene: 5. CDR3 loop: CASSLHRGGETQYF. In nucleotides, the CDR3 is TGTGCCAGCAGTTTACACAGGGGCGGGGAGACCCAGTACTTC.

The chain carries TRBV9 and TRBJ2-3; D perhaps matches TRBD1 (6 bases). The CDR3 covers 15 residues. Germline V gives CDR1 SGDLS, CDR2 YYNGEE. Deletions cut 2 bases from V and 3 bases from J, with 13 bases between. CDR3 amino acids: CASSVLPGATDTQYF. The CDR3 nucleotides are TGTGCCAGCAGCGTTCTCCCAGGGGCGACAGATACGCAGTATTTT.

The rearrangement uses TRBV7-3 and TRBJ2-5; possibly TRBD2 for D (5 bases). Germline V gives CDR1 SGHTA, CDR2 FQGTGA. This CDR3 contains 13 residues. Trimming cost V 1 base and J 5 bases, with 8 bases left between them. DNA of the CDR3: TGTGCCAGCAGCTTAAGGCCTAGCGAGACCCAGTACTTC. It translates to CASSLRPSETQYF. The whole variable domain, filled in from reference TRBV7-3 and TRBJ2-5, reads GAGVSQTPSNKVTEKGKYVELRCDPISGHTALYWYRQSLGQGPEFLIYFQGTGAADDSGLPNDRFFAVRPEGSVSTLKIQRTERGDSAVYLCASSLRPSETQYFGPGTRLLVL.

J is TRBJ1-1 and V is TRBV9; 7 bases line up with TRBD1. V gave up 4 bases and J gave up 4 bases; unmatched junction bases: 4. The CDR3 length is 13 residues. The germline V gene has CDR1 SGDLS and CDR2 YYNGEE. The chain's CDR3 is CASSTRQGTEAFF. Written as DNA, the CDR3 is TGTGCCAGCAGCACCCGACAGGGCACTGAAGCTTTCTTT. Looking up the rest from reference TRBV9 and TRBJ1-1 gives the full variable domain: DSGVTQTPKHLITATGQRVTLRCSPRSGDLSVYWYQQSLDQGLQFLIQYYNGEERAKGNILERFSAQQFPDLHSELNLSSLELGDSALYFCASSTRQGTEAFFGQGTRLTVV.